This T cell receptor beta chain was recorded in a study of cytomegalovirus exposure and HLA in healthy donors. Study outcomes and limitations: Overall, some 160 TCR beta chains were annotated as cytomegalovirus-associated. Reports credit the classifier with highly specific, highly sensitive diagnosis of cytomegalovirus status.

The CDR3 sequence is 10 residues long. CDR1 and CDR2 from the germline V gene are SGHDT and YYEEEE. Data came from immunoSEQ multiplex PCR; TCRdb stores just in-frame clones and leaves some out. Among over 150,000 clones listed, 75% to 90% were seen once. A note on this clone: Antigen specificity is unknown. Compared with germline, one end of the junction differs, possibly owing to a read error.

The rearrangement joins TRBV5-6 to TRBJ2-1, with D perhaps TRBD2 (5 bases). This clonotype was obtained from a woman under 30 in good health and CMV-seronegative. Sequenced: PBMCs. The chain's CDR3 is CRGNVDEQFF. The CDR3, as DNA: TGCCGAGGGAATGTCGATGAGCAGTTCTTC. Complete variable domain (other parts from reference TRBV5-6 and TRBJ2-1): DAGVTQSPTHLIKTRGQQVTLRCSPKSGHDTVSWYQQALGQGPQFIFQYYEEEERQRGNFPDRFSGHQFPNYSSELNVNALLLGDSALYLCRGNVDEQFFGPGTRLTVL.